The rows below give T cell receptor beta chains drawn from one sample of a study of identical twins. TCRdb called the 5' RACE reads again in MiXCR, with one record for every CDR3 protein. The sample includes approximately 890,000 distinct CDR3 sequences, 10% to 15% of them seen just once. This sample was shared with a second study, whose subject was yellow fever vaccine responses in identical twins.

Sequencing was performed on PBMCs. These receptors all stem from a woman between 18 and 30 years old in good health. The CDR3 runs from the conserved cysteine through the conserved F or W. A D gene is named only where the DNA matches it firmly. Only part of the rows carry a size: once, few, many, or a class if the clone is expanded.

TGTGCCAGCAGCCGGGGCGGGGGGGGCCCAGATACGCAGTATTTT CASSRGGGGPDTQYF TRBV5-6 TRBD2 . TRBJ2-3
TGCAGTGCTAGCCGGGGCCCTAAATACAATGAGCAGTTCTTC CSASRGPKYNEQFF TRBV20-1 . . TRBJ2-1
TGTGCCAGCAGTCGCACCCTAACAGCGGTCGATGGGGTGGGCTACACCTTC CASSRTLTAVDGVGYTF TRBV6-1 . few TRBJ1-2
TGTGCCACCAGTGACCCGACTAGCGGGAGGTACGAGCAGTACTTC CATSDPTSGRYEQYF TRBV24-1 TRBD2 . TRBJ2-7
TGTGCCAGCAGTTTTCGGGGGGGGATTGGCAATGAGCAGTTCTTC CASSFRGGIGNEQFF TRBV12-3/TRBV12-4 TRBD2 . TRBJ2-1
TGTGCCAGCACCACCGGGACTAGCAACAATGAGCAGTTCTTC CASTTGTSNNEQFF TRBV3-1 TRBD2 few TRBJ2-1
TGCAGTGCTAGGGGCCGGACACGCGGTTGGGGTGCCGCCTACAATGAGCAGTTCTTC CSARGRTRGWGAAYNEQFF TRBV20-1 . . TRBJ2-1
TGTGCCAGCAGTGCGGGCGCCTTGGATGAAAAACTGTTTTTT CASSAGALDEKLFF TRBV2 . few TRBJ1-4
TGTGCCATCAGTGGCGTAACGGGGTTTACTGGCAATGAGCAGTTCTTC CAISGVTGFTGNEQFF TRBV10-3 . . TRBJ2-1
TGTGCCAGCAGTTCCTTGGGCGCTAGCGGGCGTTTTTATACCTACAATGAGCAGTTCTTC CASSSLGASGRFYTYNEQFF TRBV12-3/TRBV12-4 TRBD2 few TRBJ2-1
TGTGCCAGCCAATTGGGACAGGGGGACTACAATGAGCAGTTCTTC CASQLGQGDYNEQFF TRBV6-1 TRBD1 many TRBJ2-1
TGTGCCAGCAGTTTTACTCCAGATACGCAGTATTTT CASSFTPDTQYF TRBV6-6 . few TRBJ2-3
TGTGCCAGTAGTGGACAGGGGGTCATCTCAGATACGCAGTATTTT CASSGQGVISDTQYF TRBV19 TRBD1 . TRBJ2-3
TGTGCCAGCAGCGTAAGTATCAGTTCCTACGAGCAGTACTTC CASSVSISSYEQYF TRBV9 . . TRBJ2-7
TGTGCCAGCTCACCTGCAGGGAAGGCCCCGAACACCGGGGAGCTGTTTTTT CASSPAGKAPNTGELFF TRBV18 . . TRBJ2-2
TGTGCCAGCAGTGAAGCCTGGCAGGTTGGGGCCAAAAACATTCAGTACTTC CASSEAWQVGAKNIQYF TRBV6-1 . few TRBJ2-4
TGTGCCAGCAGTCGTCAAGCGGGAGAGCGCACAGATACGCAGTATTTT CASSRQAGERTDTQYF TRBV6-1 TRBD2 . TRBJ2-3
TGTGCCAGCAGCCAAGCGGGTATTAGCAATCAGCCCCAGCATTTT CASSQAGISNQPQHF TRBV3-1 . few TRBJ1-5
TGCGCCTCCAGGGACCGGAGCTCCTACGAGCAGTACTTC CASRDRSSYEQYF TRBV10-3 . many TRBJ2-7
TGTGCCAGCAAACCGACACTGAACACCGGGGAGCTGTTTTTT CASKPTLNTGELFF TRBV6-2/TRBV6-3 . . TRBJ2-2
TGTGCCAGCAGAAAAGGGACGAATGAGCAGTTCTTC CASRKGTNEQFF TRBV14 . . TRBJ2-1
TGTGCCAGCAGTCCTAACAGGACTAGCAGGCATGAGCAGTTCTTC CASSPNRTSRHEQFF TRBV7-8 TRBD2 many TRBJ2-1
TGCAGTGCTAGAGGGGACAGGGTGGGTTCACCCCTCCACTTT CSARGDRVGSPLHF TRBV20-1 TRBD1 . TRBJ1-6
TGTGCCAGCAGTTTCGAGGACAGATTGAACACTGAAGCTTTCTTT CASSFEDRLNTEAFF TRBV12-3/TRBV12-4 . few TRBJ1-1
TGTGCCAGCAGTGGGGCAGGGTTGTTCCAAGAGACCCAGTACTTC CASSGAGLFQETQYF TRBV2 . . TRBJ2-5
TGCAGCGCCCCCGGCTCTGGAAACACCATATATTTT CSAPGSGNTIYF TRBV29-1 . . TRBJ1-3
TGTGCCATCAGTGAAATCCAAAACAATGAGCAGTTCTTC CAISEIQNNEQFF TRBV10-3 . . TRBJ2-1
TGTGCCAGCAGTGAAGGCCAGATTAGCAATCAGCCCCAGCATTTT CASSEGQISNQPQHF TRBV2 . . TRBJ1-5